The rows below give T cell receptor beta chains drawn from one sample of a study of CD8 T cells in ankylosing spondylitis. TCRdb reprocessed the 5' RACE reads via MiXCR and lists one record per CDR3 protein. The repertoire consists of 800,000 to 900,000 distinct CDR3 sequences, with approximately 10% occurring once and the leading ten covering more than 0.5%. The sample comprised blood, either unsorted or a sorted T cell fraction (not recorded which). The receptors derive from a male donor with ankylosing spondylitis. Both conserved end residues are part of each CDR3. Fields, in order: V gene, D gene, clone size, J gene, CDR3 protein, CDR3 DNA. The D gene is left open where the match is weak. Expanded clones get a size class; other rows say once, few or many, or leave the size out.

v_gene: TRBV12-3/TRBV12-4
d_gene: TRBD2
abundance: many
j_gene: TRBJ2-3
CDR3aa: CASSIPWLAGSTDTQYF
CDR3nt: TGTGCCAGCAGTATCCCTTGGCTAGCGGGGTCCACAGATACGCAGTATTTT

v_gene: TRBV20-1
d_gene: -
abundance: few
j_gene: TRBJ2-1
CDR3aa: CSARGGGYEQFF
CDR3nt: TGCAGTGCTAGGGGAGGGGGCTATGAGCAGTTCTTC

v_gene: TRBV12-3/TRBV12-4
d_gene: TRBD1
abundance: few
j_gene: TRBJ2-7
CDR3aa: CASSFWGTGGGEQYF
CDR3nt: TGTGCCAGCAGTTTTTGGGGGACAGGGGGCGGTGAGCAGTACTTC

v_gene: TRBV7-2
d_gene: -
abundance: -
j_gene: TRBJ1-5
CDR3aa: CASSLYSGASNQPQHF
CDR3nt: TGTGCCAGCAGCTTATACTCGGGGGCCAGCAATCAGCCCCAGCATTTT

v_gene: TRBV7-2
d_gene: TRBD1
abundance: many
j_gene: TRBJ2-1
CDR3aa: CASSSTRRDRLYNEQFF
CDR3nt: TGTGCCAGCAGCTCTACCCGTCGGGACAGGCTCTACAATGAGCAGTTCTTC

v_gene: TRBV28
d_gene: -
abundance: few
j_gene: TRBJ2-7
CDR3aa: CASSLWSGEQYF
CDR3nt: TGTGCCAGCAGTTTATGGTCCGGTGAGCAGTACTTC

v_gene: TRBV5-1
d_gene: -
abundance: -
j_gene: TRBJ2-3
CDR3aa: CASSLEGWSTDTQYF
CDR3nt: TGCGCCAGCAGCTTGGAGGGATGGAGCACAGATACGCAGTATTTT

v_gene: TRBV5-1
d_gene: -
abundance: -
j_gene: TRBJ1-1
CDR3aa: CASSLVGIGDTEAFF
CDR3nt: TGCGCCAGCAGCTTGGTGGGGATCGGGGACACTGAAGCTTTCTTT

v_gene: TRBV28
d_gene: TRBD1
abundance: once
j_gene: TRBJ1-2
CDR3aa: CASRYYRDSYGYTF
CDR3nt: TGTGCCAGCAGGTACTACCGGGACAGCTATGGCTACACCTTC

v_gene: TRBV5-1
d_gene: -
abundance: few
j_gene: TRBJ1-1
CDR3aa: CASSPGEFPEAFF
CDR3nt: TGCGCCAGCAGCCCGGGAGAGTTCCCTGAAGCTTTCTTT

v_gene: TRBV7-2
d_gene: TRBD1
abundance: many
j_gene: TRBJ1-2
CDR3aa: CASSPGQSNYGYTF
CDR3nt: TGCGCCAGCAGCCCGGGACAGAGTAACTATGGCTACACCTTC

v_gene: TRBV4-3
d_gene: -
abundance: few
j_gene: TRBJ2-3
CDR3aa: CASSQWASRRADTQYF
CDR3nt: TGCGCCAGCAGCCAGTGGGCTAGTCGGAGGGCAGATACGCAGTATTTT

v_gene: TRBV11-2
d_gene: TRBD2
abundance: -
j_gene: TRBJ2-5
CDR3aa: CASSGGLAGVTGWETQYF
CDR3nt: TGTGCCAGCAGCGGGGGACTAGCGGGAGTCACCGGATGGGAGACCCAGTACTTC

v_gene: TRBV28
d_gene: -
abundance: -
j_gene: TRBJ1-2
CDR3aa: CASLTTSPYGYTF
CDR3nt: TGTGCCAGCTTAACGACATCCCCCTATGGCTACACCTTC

v_gene: TRBV2
d_gene: -
abundance: -
j_gene: TRBJ1-4
CDR3aa: CASNSGRPRGEKLFF
CDR3nt: TGTGCCAGTAACAGTGGGCGGCCCAGGGGTGAAAAACTGTTTTTT

v_gene: TRBV6-2/TRBV6-3
d_gene: -
abundance: many
j_gene: TRBJ2-1
CDR3aa: CASSYGIYNEQFF
CDR3nt: TGTGCCAGCAGTTATGGTATTTACAATGAGCAGTTCTTC

v_gene: TRBV28
d_gene: TRBD2
abundance: -
j_gene: TRBJ2-5
CDR3aa: CAIKAAGGSGETQYF
CDR3nt: TGTGCCATCAAGGCAGCGGGAGGGTCGGGGGAGACCCAGTACTTC

v_gene: TRBV19
d_gene: -
abundance: few
j_gene: TRBJ2-1
CDR3aa: CASSIGIQGAYNEQFF
CDR3nt: TGTGCCAGTAGTATTGGGATACAGGGAGCCTACAATGAGCAGTTCTTC

v_gene: TRBV15
d_gene: -
abundance: -
j_gene: TRBJ1-1
CDR3aa: CATGRMNTEAFF
CDR3nt: TGTGCCACCGGACGGATGAACACTGAAGCTTTCTTT

v_gene: TRBV5-1
d_gene: TRBD2
abundance: few
j_gene: TRBJ2-4
CDR3aa: CASSPHGLAGVLAKNIQYF
CDR3nt: TGCGCCAGCAGCCCCCACGGACTAGCGGGGGTGCTAGCCAAAAACATTCAGTACTTC

v_gene: TRBV5-1
d_gene: -
abundance: -
j_gene: TRBJ2-3
CDR3aa: CASSRIGGHQDTQYF
CDR3nt: TGCGCCAGCAGCCGGATCGGGGGGCATCAAGATACGCAGTATTTT

v_gene: TRBV11-2
d_gene: TRBD2
abundance: few
j_gene: TRBJ2-5
CDR3aa: CASSLDLAGVVETQYF
CDR3nt: TGTGCCAGCAGCTTAGACTTAGCGGGAGTAGTGGAGACCCAGTACTTC

v_gene: TRBV20-1
d_gene: TRBD2
abundance: -
j_gene: TRBJ2-3
CDR3aa: CSAPHLAGRTDTQYF
CDR3nt: TGCAGTGCTCCCCATCTAGCGGGGCGCACAGATACGCAGTATTTT

v_gene: TRBV29-1
d_gene: -
abundance: few
j_gene: TRBJ2-6
CDR3aa: CSVAGKGISGANVLTF
CDR3nt: TGCAGCGTTGCTGGTAAGGGGATCTCTGGGGCCAACGTCCTGACTTTC

v_gene: TRBV7-2
d_gene: -
abundance: few
j_gene: TRBJ2-5
CDR3aa: CASSLEMQETQYF
CDR3nt: TGTGCCAGCAGCTTAGAGATGCAAGAGACCCAGTACTTC

v_gene: TRBV20-1
d_gene: -
abundance: few
j_gene: TRBJ2-3
CDR3aa: CSARESGPDTQYF
CDR3nt: TGCAGTGCTAGAGAAAGCGGCCCAGATACGCAGTATTTT

v_gene: TRBV12-3/TRBV12-4
d_gene: TRBD2
abundance: -
j_gene: TRBJ2-1
CDR3aa: CASTFSSGLFNEQFF
CDR3nt: TGTGCCAGCACCTTCTCTAGCGGGCTATTCAATGAGCAGTTCTTC

v_gene: TRBV20-1
d_gene: TRBD2
abundance: many
j_gene: TRBJ2-3
CDR3aa: CSGTIGTDTQYF
CDR3nt: TGCAGCGGGACTATTGGCACAGATACGCAGTATTTT

v_gene: TRBV20-1
d_gene: -
abundance: -
j_gene: TRBJ2-7
CDR3aa: CSASPRGFRYEQYF
CDR3nt: TGCAGTGCTAGCCCCCGGGGGTTCCGCTACGAGCAGTACTTC

v_gene: TRBV10-2
d_gene: TRBD2
abundance: -
j_gene: TRBJ2-3
CDR3aa: CASRGLAGVDTQYF
CDR3nt: TGCGCCAGCAGGGGACTAGCGGGAGTAGATACGCAGTATTTT

v_gene: TRBV27
d_gene: TRBD2
abundance: few
j_gene: TRBJ2-3
CDR3aa: CASSLSLAGTFTDTQYF
CDR3nt: TGTGCCAGCAGTTTATCGCTAGCGGGGACTTTCACAGATACGCAGTATTTT

v_gene: TRBV5-1
d_gene: -
abundance: few
j_gene: TRBJ2-6
CDR3aa: CASSLDNAGANVLTF
CDR3nt: TGCGCCAGCAGCCTAGACAACGCTGGGGCCAACGTCCTGACTTTC

v_gene: TRBV6-5
d_gene: -
abundance: few
j_gene: TRBJ2-1
CDR3aa: CASSYQTEQFF
CDR3nt: TGTGCCAGCAGTTACCAGACGGAGCAGTTCTTC

v_gene: TRBV2
d_gene: -
abundance: -
j_gene: TRBJ2-1
CDR3aa: CASSEARVNEQFF
CDR3nt: TGTGCCAGCAGTGAAGCCAGGGTAAATGAGCAGTTCTTC

v_gene: TRBV20-1
d_gene: -
abundance: once
j_gene: TRBJ2-6
CDR3aa: CSATRSGAGANVLTF
CDR3nt: TGCAGTGCTACTCGGTCAGGGGCTGGGGCCAACGTCCTGACTTTC

v_gene: TRBV5-1
d_gene: -
abundance: -
j_gene: TRBJ2-5
CDR3aa: CASSGRAESETQYF
CDR3nt: TGCGCCAGCAGCGGGAGAGCGGAGTCAGAGACCCAGTACTTC

v_gene: TRBV20-1
d_gene: TRBD1
abundance: -
j_gene: TRBJ1-2
CDR3aa: CSASPFQGVGYTF
CDR3nt: TGCAGTGCTAGCCCGTTCCAGGGGGTCGGCTACACCTTC

v_gene: TRBV6-2/TRBV6-3
d_gene: -
abundance: few
j_gene: TRBJ2-7
CDR3aa: CATRDPTYEQYF
CDR3nt: TGTGCCACCCGGGACCCTACCTACGAGCAGTACTTC

v_gene: TRBV7-8
d_gene: -
abundance: once
j_gene: TRBJ2-5
CDR3aa: CASSSHGSETQYF
CDR3nt: TGTGCCAGCAGTTCGCACGGTAGCGAGACCCAGTACTTC

v_gene: TRBV6-1
d_gene: -
abundance: many
j_gene: TRBJ1-2
CDR3aa: CASSMYQGSNYGYTF
CDR3nt: TGTGCCAGCAGCATGTATCAGGGGAGTAACTATGGCTACACCTTC

v_gene: TRBV20-1
d_gene: -
abundance: many
j_gene: TRBJ1-5
CDR3aa: CSASVPNGDSNQPQHF
CDR3nt: TGCAGTGCTAGTGTCCCTAACGGGGACAGCAATCAGCCCCAGCATTTT

v_gene: TRBV29-1
d_gene: -
abundance: many
j_gene: TRBJ2-7
CDR3aa: CSPLGFPSYEQYF
CDR3nt: TGCAGCCCCCTCGGGTTCCCCTCCTACGAGCAGTACTTC

v_gene: TRBV29-1
d_gene: TRBD2
abundance: few
j_gene: TRBJ2-7
CDR3aa: CSVGLAGAEQYF
CDR3nt: TGCAGCGTTGGGCTAGCGGGAGCCGAGCAGTACTTC

v_gene: TRBV24-1
d_gene: -
abundance: -
j_gene: TRBJ2-1
CDR3aa: CATSDDRQAISYNEQFF
CDR3nt: TGTGCCACCAGTGACGACCGACAGGCCATATCCTACAATGAGCAGTTCTTC

v_gene: TRBV24-1
d_gene: TRBD1
abundance: few
j_gene: TRBJ2-7
CDR3aa: CATSPGQGLPYEQYF
CDR3nt: TGTGCCACCAGTCCGGGACAGGGTCTTCCCTACGAGCAGTACTTC

v_gene: TRBV11-2
d_gene: -
abundance: -
j_gene: TRBJ1-1
CDR3aa: CASTRVAGMNTEAFF
CDR3nt: TGTGCCAGCACCCGAGTGGCGGGGATGAACACTGAAGCTTTCTTT